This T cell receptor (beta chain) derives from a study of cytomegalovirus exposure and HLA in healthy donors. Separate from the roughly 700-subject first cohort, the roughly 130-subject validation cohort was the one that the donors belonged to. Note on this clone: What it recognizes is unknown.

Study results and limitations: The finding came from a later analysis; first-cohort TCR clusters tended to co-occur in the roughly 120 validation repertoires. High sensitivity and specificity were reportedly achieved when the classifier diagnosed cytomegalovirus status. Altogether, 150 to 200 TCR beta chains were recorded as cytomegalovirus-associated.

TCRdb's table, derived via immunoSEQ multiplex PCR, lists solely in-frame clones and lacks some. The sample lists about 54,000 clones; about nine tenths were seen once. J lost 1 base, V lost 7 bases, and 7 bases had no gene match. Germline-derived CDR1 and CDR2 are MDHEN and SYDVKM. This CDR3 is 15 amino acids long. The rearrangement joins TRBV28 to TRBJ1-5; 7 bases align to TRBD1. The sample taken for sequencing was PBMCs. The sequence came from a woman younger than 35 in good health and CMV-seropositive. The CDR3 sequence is CASKLQGRSNQPQHF. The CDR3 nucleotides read TGTGCCAGCAAGCTACAGGGGAGGAGCAATCAGCCCCAGCATTTT.